This T cell receptor (beta chain) came from a study of T cell responses to AZD1222 COVID-19 vaccine. The study, taken as a whole, reports: There were repertoire samples only from the period after the peak T cell response.

Details on this clone: No antigen is known for it.

Measured with immunoSEQ multiplex PCR; TCRdb has only the in-frame clones, and not every one. The sample yields over 85,000 clones, 90% seen once. The ends were cut back, 1 base at V and 6 bases at J, with 15 bases in the middle. The CDR3 covers 16 residues. CDR1 is MGHRA and CDR2 is YSYEKL in the germline V gene. The sample was peripheral blood, taken on day 0 of AZD1222 vaccination. V usage is TRBV4-1 and J usage is TRBJ1-4, with D perhaps matching TRBD1 (5 bases). This TCR was sampled from an adult in good health. This CDR3 is CASSQVGQGLDEKLFF. The CDR3 region has the DNA TGCGCCAGCAGCCAAGTTGGGCAGGGTTTGGATGAAAAACTGTTTTTT.